The 16 T cell receptor beta chains in this list originate from one sample, sequenced in a study of shared clonotypes between healthy human individuals. Sequenced by immunoSEQ multiplex PCR; TCRdb stores in-frame clones only, minus some. The table shows approximately 1.5 million clones, with 95% to 99% occurring only once. Sequencing used naive CD4+ T cells sorted from blood. The subset is: CD45RA+ positively selected. These receptors were obtained from a man aged 30 to 45 in good health.

This clone was observed once. The CDR3: CASSLQVTGNEQFF. The CDR3 coding sequence is TGCGCCAGCAGCTTGCAAGTTACGGGGAATGAGCAGTTCTTC. V gene TRBV5-1 combines with J gene TRBJ2-1; D is possibly TRBD2 (5 bases). This CDR3 spans 14 amino acids. Germline CDR1 SGHRS, CDR2 YFSETQ. V shed 1 base and J shed 7 bases, with 12 bases lying between them.

The chain recombines TRBV5-1 with TRBJ2-1, with 8 bases lining up with TRBD2. From germline, CDR1 is SGHRS and CDR2 YFSETQ. Germline trimming cut 0 bases from V and 4 bases from J; bases unmatched to any gene: 6. CDR3 size: 16 residues. CDR3 nucleotides: TGCGCCAGCAGCTTGGAGGTGGTAGCGGGATACAATGAGCAGTTCTTC. This codes for CASSLEVVAGYNEQFF.

The chain uses TRBV19 and TRBJ2-7; TRBD1 matches 8 bases. CDR1 and CDR2 (germline): LNHDA, SQIVND (reference sequence). CDR3 length equals 15 residues. J lost 0 bases, V lost 1 base, and 2 bases had no gene match. CDR3 in DNA: TGTGCCAGTAGTATAGGGGGGACAGGCTCCTACGAGCAGTACTTC. Translation: CASSIGGTGSYEQYF.

The V call is TRBV6-1, the J call TRBJ2-3; D is uncertain. The CDR3 contains 14 residues. Germline V lookup: CDR1 MNHNS, CDR2 SASEGT. Trimming pared 1 base from V and 2 bases from J, leaving 7 bases between. CDR3 region: CASSEDLVTDTQYF. The CDR3 coding sequence is TGTGCCAGCAGTGAAGACCTTGTCACAGATACGCAGTATTTT.

CDR3 loop: CASSPAVTNQPQHF. CDR3 DNA: TGTGCCAGCTCACCGGCGGTGACCAATCAGCCCCAGCATTTT. The chain combines TRBV18 with TRBJ1-5, with D unresolved. The CDR3 runs to 14 residues. Germline CDR1 and CDR2: KGHSH and LQKENI. V lost 3 bases, J lost 3 bases, and 9 bases lay in between.

CDR3 coding DNA: TGTGCCAGCAGTATCCTCTGGGGACAGGGGTTCGCCGGGGAGCTGTTTTTT. Its translation is CASSILWGQGFAGELFF. This chain links TRBV28 with TRBJ2-2; TRBD1 matches 10 bases. V lost 5 bases, J lost 6 bases, and 12 bases stayed unmatched. CDR3 size: 17 residues. Looked up from germline, CDR1 is MDHEN and CDR2 is SYDVKM.

The V gene is TRBV29-1, the J gene TRBJ2-7; D uncertain. The V end was cut by 4 bases, the J end by 2 bases, with 9 bases between. Germline CDR1 SQVTM, CDR2 ANQGSEA. The CDR3 sequence is 12 residues long. CDR3 sequence: CSVVGTTYEQYF. The CDR3 nucleotides are TGCAGCGTTGTTGGCACTACCTACGAGCAGTACTTC.

This chain connects TRBV4-1 to TRBJ2-2; possible D gene TRBD2, 6 bases. The germline CDR1 and CDR2 sequences are MGHRA and YSYEKL. The CDR3 has 16 amino acids. The V and J ends lost 1 base and 5 bases respectively, with 14 bases between them. The CDR3 coding sequence is TGCGCCAGCAGCCAAGTTTGGGTCAGCGGGACCGGGGAGCTGTTTTTT. It encodes CASSQVWVSGTGELFF.

The chain combines TRBV16 with TRBJ1-4; D is possibly TRBD1 (5 bases). V shed 4 bases and J shed 0 bases, with 12 bases lying between them. Per germline, CDR1 KGHSY and CDR2 FQNENV. The CDR3 sequence is 16 residues long. CDR3 amino acids: CASSPRSGATNEKLFF. Written as DNA, the CDR3 is TGTGCCAGCAGCCCCCGATCGGGGGCAACTAATGAAAAACTGTTTTTT.

The chain has TRBV11-2 and TRBJ1-2; D is possibly TRBD1 (5 bases). This CDR3 has 14 amino acids. In germline, CDR1 is SGHAT, CDR2 FQNNGV. V dropped 5 bases and J dropped 8 bases, with 18 bases sitting between them. CDR3: CASSTGLQAGGYTF. The CDR3 DNA reads TGTGCCAGCAGCACGGGACTTCAAGCCGGCGGCTACACCTTC.

The chain joins TRBV5-1 to TRBJ2-7; 7 bases are a match to TRBD1. CDR3 length equals 18 residues. With V trimmed by 0 bases and J by 5 bases, 17 bases remained unmatched. CDR1 and CDR2 (germline): SGHRS, YFSETQ. The CDR3 spells CASSLVDRESAVSHEQYF. As DNA, the CDR3 is TGCGCCAGCAGCTTGGTCGACAGGGAGTCTGCTGTATCCCACGAGCAGTACTTC.

The rearrangement joins TRBV6-5 to TRBJ2-4; D is unclear. Germline V gives CDR1 MNHEY, CDR2 SVGAGI. V shed 5 bases and J shed 7 bases, with 12 bases lying between them. This CDR3 spans 13 amino acids. The CDR3 region is CASSTRQVNIQYF. The DNA of the CDR3 is TGTGCCAGCAGTACCAGACAAGTGAACATTCAGTACTTC.

About this clone itself: Other DNA sequences in the sample encode the same CDR3. The V and J genes are TRBV6-6 and TRBJ1-3; D is ambiguous. V was pared by 4 bases and J by 4 bases, with 5 bases between. This CDR3 region has 12 residues. Per the germline V gene, CDR1 is MNHNY and CDR2 is SVGAGI (reference sequence). CDR3 in DNA: TGTGCCAGCAGTTTGCAGGGAAACACCATATATTTT. Protein product: CASSLQGNTIYF.

The chain is built from TRBV7-6 and TRBJ2-7, with D hard to call. Trimming took 5 bases from V and 5 from J, leaving 16 bases between them. Germline CDR1 and CDR2: SGHVS and FNYEAQ. The CDR3 runs to 14 residues. CDR3 nucleotides: TGTGCCAGCAGCCCGAGGTTCCGAACGGACGAGCAGTACTTC. As protein: CASSPRFRTDEQYF.

The chain combines TRBV19 with TRBJ1-1; D gene unclear. The CDR3 has 14 amino acids. In germline, CDR1 is LNHDA, CDR2 SQIVND (reference sequence). This CDR3 reads CDPGGRQPNTEAFF. As DNA, the CDR3 is TGTGACCCCGGAGGCCGGCAGCCGAACACTGAAGCTTTCTTT.

The J gene is TRBJ2-7, the V gene TRBV4-3, with D maybe TRBD1 (5 bases). In germline, CDR1 is LGHNA, CDR2 YSLEER. This CDR3 comprises 16 residues. V lost 0 bases to trimming and J lost 3 bases, with 15 bases between them. CDR3 in DNA: TGCGCCAGCAGCCAAGATCATAGACAGCGTGTCTACGAGCAGTACTTC. Translating it yields CASSQDHRQRVYEQYF.